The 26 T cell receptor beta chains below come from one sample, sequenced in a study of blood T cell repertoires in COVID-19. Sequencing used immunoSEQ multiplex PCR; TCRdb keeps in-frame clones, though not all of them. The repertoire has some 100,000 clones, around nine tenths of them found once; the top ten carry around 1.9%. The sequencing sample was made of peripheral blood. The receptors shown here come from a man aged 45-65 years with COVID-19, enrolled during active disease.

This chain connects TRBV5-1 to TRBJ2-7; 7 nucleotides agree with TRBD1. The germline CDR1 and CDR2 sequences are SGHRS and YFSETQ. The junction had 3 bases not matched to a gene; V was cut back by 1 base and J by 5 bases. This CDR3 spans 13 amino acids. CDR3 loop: CASSLTGDHEQYF. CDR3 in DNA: TGCGCCAGCAGCTTGACAGGGGACCACGAGCAGTACTTC.

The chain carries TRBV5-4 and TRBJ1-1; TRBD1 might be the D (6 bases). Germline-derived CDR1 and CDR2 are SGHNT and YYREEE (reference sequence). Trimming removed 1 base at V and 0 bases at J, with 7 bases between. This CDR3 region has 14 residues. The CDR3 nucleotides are TGTGCCAGCAGCTTGAAGGGGGTGAACACTGAAGCTTTCTTT. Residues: CASSLKGVNTEAFF.

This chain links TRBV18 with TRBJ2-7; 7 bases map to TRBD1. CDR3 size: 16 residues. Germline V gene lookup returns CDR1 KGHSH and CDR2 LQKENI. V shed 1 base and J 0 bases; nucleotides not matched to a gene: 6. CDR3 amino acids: CASSPRDRGPSYEQYF. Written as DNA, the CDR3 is TGTGCCAGCTCACCACGAGATAGGGGGCCCTCCTACGAGCAGTACTTC.

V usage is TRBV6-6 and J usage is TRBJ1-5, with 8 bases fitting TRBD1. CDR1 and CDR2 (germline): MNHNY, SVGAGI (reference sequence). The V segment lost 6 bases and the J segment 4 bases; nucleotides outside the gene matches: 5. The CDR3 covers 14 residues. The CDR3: CASSWTGINQPQHF. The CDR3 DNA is TGTGCCAGCAGCTGGACAGGGATTAATCAGCCCCAGCATTTT.

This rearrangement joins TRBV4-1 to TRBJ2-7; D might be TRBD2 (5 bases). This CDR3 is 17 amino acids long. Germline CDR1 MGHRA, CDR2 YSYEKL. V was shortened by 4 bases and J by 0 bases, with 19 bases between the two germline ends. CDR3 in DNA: TGCGCCAGCAGCCGACTACTAAGGCAGGCGAGCTCCTACGAGCAGTACTTC. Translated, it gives CASSRLLRQASSYEQYF.

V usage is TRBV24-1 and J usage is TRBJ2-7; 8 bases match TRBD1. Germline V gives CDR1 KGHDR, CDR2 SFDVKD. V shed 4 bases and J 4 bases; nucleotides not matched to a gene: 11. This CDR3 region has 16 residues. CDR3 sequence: CATSDPGQGRGYEQYF. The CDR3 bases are TGTGCCACCAGTGACCCCGGACAGGGCAGGGGGTACGAGCAGTACTTC.

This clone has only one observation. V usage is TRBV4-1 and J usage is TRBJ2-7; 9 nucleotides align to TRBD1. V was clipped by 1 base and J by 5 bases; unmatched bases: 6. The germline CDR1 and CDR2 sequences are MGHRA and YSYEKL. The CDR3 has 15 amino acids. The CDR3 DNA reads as TGCGCCAGCAGCCAAGCGGGACAGGGAGGTCACGAGCAGTACTTC. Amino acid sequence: CASSQAGQGGHEQYF.

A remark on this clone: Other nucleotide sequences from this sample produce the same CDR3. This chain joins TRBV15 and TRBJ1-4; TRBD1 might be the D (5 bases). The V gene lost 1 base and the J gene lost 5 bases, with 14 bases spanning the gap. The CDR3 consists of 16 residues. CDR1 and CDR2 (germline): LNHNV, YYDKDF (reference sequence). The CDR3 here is CATSRAGVGGNEKLFF. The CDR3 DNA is TGTGCCACCAGCAGAGCGGGGGTGGGGGGGAATGAAAAACTGTTTTTT.

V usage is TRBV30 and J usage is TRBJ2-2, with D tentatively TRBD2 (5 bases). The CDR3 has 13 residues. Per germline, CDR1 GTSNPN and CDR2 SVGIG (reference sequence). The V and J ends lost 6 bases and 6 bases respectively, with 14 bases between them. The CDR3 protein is CACTGPGAGELFF. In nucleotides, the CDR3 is TGTGCCTGTACCGGGCCCGGGGCCGGGGAGCTGTTTTTT.

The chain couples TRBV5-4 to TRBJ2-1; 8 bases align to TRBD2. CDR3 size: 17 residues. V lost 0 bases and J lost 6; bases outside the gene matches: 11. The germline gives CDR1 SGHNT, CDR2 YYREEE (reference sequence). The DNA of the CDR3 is TGTGCCAGCAGCTTGGTCCCTCGGGGGGGGCCCAGCAATGAGCAGTTCTTC. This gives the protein CASSLVPRGGPSNEQFF.

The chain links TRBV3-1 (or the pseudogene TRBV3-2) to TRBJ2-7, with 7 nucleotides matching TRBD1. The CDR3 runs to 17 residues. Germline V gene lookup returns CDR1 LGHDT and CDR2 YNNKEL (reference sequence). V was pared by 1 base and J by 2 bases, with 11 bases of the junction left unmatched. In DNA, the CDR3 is TGTGCCAGCAGCCAAGGATCTTCCGGGACAGCAGCCTACGAGCAGTACTTC. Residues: CASSQGSSGTAAYEQYF.

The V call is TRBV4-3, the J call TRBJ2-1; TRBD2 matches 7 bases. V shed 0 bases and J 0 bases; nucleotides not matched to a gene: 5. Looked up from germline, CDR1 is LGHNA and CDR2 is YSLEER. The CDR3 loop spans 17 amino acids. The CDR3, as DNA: TGCGCCAGCAGCCAAGACCCAGCGGGGACCTCCTACAATGAGCAGTTCTTC. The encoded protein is CASSQDPAGTSYNEQFF.

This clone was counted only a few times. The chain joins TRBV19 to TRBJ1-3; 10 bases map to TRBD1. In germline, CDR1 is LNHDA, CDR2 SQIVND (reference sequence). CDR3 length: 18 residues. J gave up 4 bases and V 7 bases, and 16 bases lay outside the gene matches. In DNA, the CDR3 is TGTGCCAGTAACCCTGGGACAGGGGCAAGTCTAAGAGGAAACACCATATATTTT. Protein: CASNPGTGASLRGNTIYF.

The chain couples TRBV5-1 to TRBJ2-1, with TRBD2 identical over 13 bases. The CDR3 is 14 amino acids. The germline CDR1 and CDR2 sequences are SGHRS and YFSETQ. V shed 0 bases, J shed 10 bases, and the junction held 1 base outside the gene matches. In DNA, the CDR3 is TGCGCCAGCAGCTTGGGACTAGCGGGGGGAGAGCAGTTCTTC. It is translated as CASSLGLAGGEQFF.

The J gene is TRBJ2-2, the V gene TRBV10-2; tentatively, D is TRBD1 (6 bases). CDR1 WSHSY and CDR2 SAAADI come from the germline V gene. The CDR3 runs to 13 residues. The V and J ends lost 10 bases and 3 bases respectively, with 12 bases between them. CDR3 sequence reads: CATLGAYTGELFF. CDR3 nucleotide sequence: TGCGCCACCCTGGGGGCCTACACCGGGGAGCTGTTTTTT.

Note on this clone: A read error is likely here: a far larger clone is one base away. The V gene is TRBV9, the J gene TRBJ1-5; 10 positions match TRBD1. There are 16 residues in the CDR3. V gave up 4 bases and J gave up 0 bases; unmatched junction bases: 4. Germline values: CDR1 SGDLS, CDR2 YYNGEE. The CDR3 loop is CASSPGTGVSNQPQHF. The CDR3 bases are TGTGCCAGCAGCCCCGGGACAGGGGTTAGCAATCAGCCCCAGCATTTT.

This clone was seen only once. The CDR3 loop is CASRQNPTGGHKETQYF. DNA for the CDR3: TGTGCCAGCAGGCAAAACCCAACGGGGGGGCATAAAGAGACCCAGTACTTC. This sequence joins TRBV5-4 and TRBJ2-5; 8 bases agree with TRBD2. The V gene's germline CDR1 is SGHNT and CDR2 YYREEE (reference sequence). Losses at the gene ends were 5 bases for V and 3 bases for J; bases not matched to a gene: 15. The CDR3 is 17 amino acids.

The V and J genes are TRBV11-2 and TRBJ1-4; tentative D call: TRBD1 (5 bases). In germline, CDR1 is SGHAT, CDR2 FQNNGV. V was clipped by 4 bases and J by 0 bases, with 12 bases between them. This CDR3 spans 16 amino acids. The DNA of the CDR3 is TGTGCCAGCAGCTACGGACACCAAGCAACTAATGAAAAACTGTTTTTT. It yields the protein CASSYGHQATNEKLFF.

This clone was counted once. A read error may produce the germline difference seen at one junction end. The DNA for the CDR3 is TGTGCCAGCAGCCCCGGGGGGGGGAATGAAAGACTGTTTTTT. This codes for CASSPGGGNERLFF. V is TRBV7-2 and J is TRBJ1-4; D might be TRBD1 (5 bases). Germline V lookup: CDR1 SGHTA, CDR2 FQGNSA. The CDR3 runs 14 residues.

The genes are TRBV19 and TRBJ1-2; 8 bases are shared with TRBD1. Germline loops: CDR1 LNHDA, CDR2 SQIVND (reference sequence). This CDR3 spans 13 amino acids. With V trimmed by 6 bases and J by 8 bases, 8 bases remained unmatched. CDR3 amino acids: CASRTGDWGGYTF. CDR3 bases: TGTGCCAGTAGGACAGGGGATTGGGGAGGCTACACCTTC.

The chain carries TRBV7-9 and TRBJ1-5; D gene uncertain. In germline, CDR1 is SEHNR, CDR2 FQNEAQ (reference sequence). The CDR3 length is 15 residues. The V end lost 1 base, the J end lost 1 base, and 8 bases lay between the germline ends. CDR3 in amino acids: CASSLEGGSNQPQHF. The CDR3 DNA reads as TGTGCCAGCAGCTTAGAGGGAGGAAGCAATCAGCCCCAGCATTTT. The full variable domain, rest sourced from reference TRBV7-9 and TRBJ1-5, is DTGVSQNPRHKITKRGQNVTFRCDPISEHNRLYWYRQTLGQGPEFLTYFQNEAQLEKSRLLSDRFSAERPKGSFSTLEIQRTEQGDSAMYLCASSLEGGSNQPQHFGDGTRLSIL.

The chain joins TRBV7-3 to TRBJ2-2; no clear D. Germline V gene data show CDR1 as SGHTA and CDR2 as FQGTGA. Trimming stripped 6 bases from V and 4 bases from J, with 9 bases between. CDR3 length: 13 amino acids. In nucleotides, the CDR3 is TGTGCCAGCAGTTTGAAGCGCACCGGGGAGCTGTTTTTT. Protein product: CASSLKRTGELFF.

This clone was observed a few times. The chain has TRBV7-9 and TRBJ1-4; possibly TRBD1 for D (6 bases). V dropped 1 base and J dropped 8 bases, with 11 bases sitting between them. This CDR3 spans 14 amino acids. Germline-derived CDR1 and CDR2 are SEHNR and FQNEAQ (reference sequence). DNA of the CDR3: TGTGCCAGCAGCTTAGTTGGGGGCAGGGAAAAACTGTTTTTT. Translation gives CASSLVGGREKLFF.

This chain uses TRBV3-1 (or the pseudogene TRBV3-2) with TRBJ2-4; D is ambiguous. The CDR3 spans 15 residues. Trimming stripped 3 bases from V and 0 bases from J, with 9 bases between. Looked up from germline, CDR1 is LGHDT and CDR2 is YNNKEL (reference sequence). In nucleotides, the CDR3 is TGTGCCAGCAGCCAGTCGGGTCCAGCCAAAAACATTCAGTACTTC. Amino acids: CASSQSGPAKNIQYF.

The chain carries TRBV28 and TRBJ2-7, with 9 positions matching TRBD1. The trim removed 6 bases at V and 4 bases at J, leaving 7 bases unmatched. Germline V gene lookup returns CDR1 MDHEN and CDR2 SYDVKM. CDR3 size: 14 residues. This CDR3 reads CASRSTGGRYEQYF. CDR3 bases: TGTGCCAGCAGGAGCACAGGGGGCCGGTACGAGCAGTACTTC.

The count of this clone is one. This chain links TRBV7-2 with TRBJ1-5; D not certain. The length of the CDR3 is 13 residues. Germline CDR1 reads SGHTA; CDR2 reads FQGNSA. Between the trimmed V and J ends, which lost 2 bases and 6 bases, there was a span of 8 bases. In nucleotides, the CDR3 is TGTGCCAGCAGCTTAACCGGGATTCAGCCCCAGCATTTT. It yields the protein CASSLTGIQPQHF.